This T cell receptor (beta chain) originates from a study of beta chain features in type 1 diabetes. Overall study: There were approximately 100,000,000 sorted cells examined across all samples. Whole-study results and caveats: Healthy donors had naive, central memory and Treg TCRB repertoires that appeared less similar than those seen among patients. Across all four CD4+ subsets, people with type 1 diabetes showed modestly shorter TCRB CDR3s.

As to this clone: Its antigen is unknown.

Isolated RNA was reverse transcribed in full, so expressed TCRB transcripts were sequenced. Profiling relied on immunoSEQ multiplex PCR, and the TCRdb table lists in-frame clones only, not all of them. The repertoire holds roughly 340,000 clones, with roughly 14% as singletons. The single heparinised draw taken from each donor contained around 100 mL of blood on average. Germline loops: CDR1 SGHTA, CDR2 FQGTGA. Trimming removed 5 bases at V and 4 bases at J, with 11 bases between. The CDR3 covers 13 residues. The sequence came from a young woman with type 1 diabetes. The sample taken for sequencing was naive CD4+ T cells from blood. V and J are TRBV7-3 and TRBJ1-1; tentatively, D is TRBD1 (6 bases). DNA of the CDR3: TGTGCCAGCAGCCCCCAGGGGATCACTGAAGCTTTCTTT. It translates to CASSPQGITEAFF.